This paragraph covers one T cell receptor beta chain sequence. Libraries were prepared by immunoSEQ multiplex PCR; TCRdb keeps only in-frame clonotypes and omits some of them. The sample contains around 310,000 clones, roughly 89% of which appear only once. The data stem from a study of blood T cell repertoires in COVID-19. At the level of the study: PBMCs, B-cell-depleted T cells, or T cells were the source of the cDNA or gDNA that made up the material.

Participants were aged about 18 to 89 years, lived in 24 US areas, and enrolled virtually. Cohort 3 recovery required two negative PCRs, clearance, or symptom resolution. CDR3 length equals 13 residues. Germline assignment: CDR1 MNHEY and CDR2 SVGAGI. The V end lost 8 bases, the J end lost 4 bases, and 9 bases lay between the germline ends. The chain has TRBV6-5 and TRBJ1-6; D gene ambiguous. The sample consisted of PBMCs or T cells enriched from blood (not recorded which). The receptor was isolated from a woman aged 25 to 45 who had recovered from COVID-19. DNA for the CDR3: TGTGCCAGCCATCATCAATATAATTCACCCCTCCACTTT. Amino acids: CASHHQYNSPLHF.